Sequencing of this T cell receptor beta chain was carried out in a study of cytotoxic CD8 clonotypes in ibrutinib-treated CLL. On the study more broadly: Among patients, some 25 responded partially and 2 completely; 14 then stayed remitted and 12 progressed after median approximately 70 months.

Produced via immunoSEQ multiplex PCR; TCRdb's table is partial and in-frame only. The sample lists around 150,000 clones, about 88% occurring once. The receptor was derived from a human donor with chronic lymphocytic leukemia. The sample in question was PBMCs, obtained at disease progression, from a patient treated with ibrutinib.

The CDR3 region has the DNA TGTGCCAGCAGTGAAGCCCAATTGATCTATGGCTACACCTTC. Protein: CASSEAQLIYGYTF. The chain has TRBV2 and TRBJ1-2; D is unresolved. Per the germline V gene, CDR1 is SNHLY and CDR2 is FYNNEI. This CDR3 is built from 14 residues. V lost 0 bases and J lost 4, with 9 bases in between.